Given below is one TCR beta chain in context. It has no known antigen specificity. Base qualities are not provided; no much larger clone lies one nucleotide away. TCRbeta CDR3 regions were amplified from genomic DNA using the immunoSEQ Assay, a bias-controlled multiplex PCR. Processing in the source paper ran as follows. Within the assay, amplification of reference gene primers was used to estimate how many nucleated cells each sample contained. To quantify the absolute abundance of each unique TCRbeta CDR3 rearrangement, sequence reads were collapsed and filtered. For each sample, productive Simpson clonality was calculated as the square root of Simpson's diversity index over productive rearrangements. This is the immuneACCESS table as TCRdb keeps it, with only in-frame sequences that have V and J called. A part of the clones is gone; compared with another copy, unresolved V genes explain less than half, and the rest is unexplained. V, J and clone size are those of that table, while D and trimming were read from the DNA. In all, the sample holds some 700,000 clones, and about 87% of those were seen once. Under 0.3% of the sample comes from the top ten.

Per the germline V gene, ENHRY is the CDR1 and SYGVKD is the CDR2. Trimming removed 6 bases from V and 3 bases from J; the gene matches leave 7 bases unexplained. The CDR3 contains 15 residues, cysteine and phenylalanine counted. The sequence is cut down to CDR3 DNA, 45 bases in frame from base 1. This entry belongs to a study of blood T cell repertoires in COVID-19 (dated by TCRdb to 2018 to 2020). For the wider study: Samples covering the acute and convalescent phases of COVID-19 were provided by collaborators in the United States, Italy and Spain. The material from the prospective study consisted of cDNA or gDNA derived from T cells, B-cell-depleted T cells, or PBMCs. The dataset comprised deeply sampled blood TCRbeta repertoires from subjects exposed to, actively infected with, or recovered from COVID-19. The repertoires were made available in a free public database intended to serve as a resource for research on the immune response to SARS-CoV-2. The samples were drawn from two sources: the first 160 participants of the ongoing ImmuneRACE study, and approximately 1,300 subjects contributed by 6 global collaborators. A de-identified subject ID, COVID-19 status, age in years and sex were almost always included in the sample metadata. Where HLA class I and class II types were available, the types were taken from metadata supplied by the sample provider, not from assay-based typing.

Whole blood was collected in K2EDTA tubes by collaborating institutions according to the institutions' own protocols. For TCRbeta analysis, collaborators shipped samples as frozen whole blood, isolated PBMCs, or DNA extracted from either of those sample types. What the research found in general, with its limitations: Clinical and demographic metadata were provided uncurated, with the amount varying by source and participant.

The rearrangement combines TRBV10-3 with TRBJ2-4, with 8 junctional bases fitting TRBD1. The TCR comes from a woman between 18 and 29 years old with acute or convalescent COVID-19. What was sequenced was peripheral blood. At the DNA level, the sequence is TGTGCCATCAGCCAGGGACAGGACGGCAAAAACATTCAGTACTTC. This is translated as CAISQGQDGKNIQYF.